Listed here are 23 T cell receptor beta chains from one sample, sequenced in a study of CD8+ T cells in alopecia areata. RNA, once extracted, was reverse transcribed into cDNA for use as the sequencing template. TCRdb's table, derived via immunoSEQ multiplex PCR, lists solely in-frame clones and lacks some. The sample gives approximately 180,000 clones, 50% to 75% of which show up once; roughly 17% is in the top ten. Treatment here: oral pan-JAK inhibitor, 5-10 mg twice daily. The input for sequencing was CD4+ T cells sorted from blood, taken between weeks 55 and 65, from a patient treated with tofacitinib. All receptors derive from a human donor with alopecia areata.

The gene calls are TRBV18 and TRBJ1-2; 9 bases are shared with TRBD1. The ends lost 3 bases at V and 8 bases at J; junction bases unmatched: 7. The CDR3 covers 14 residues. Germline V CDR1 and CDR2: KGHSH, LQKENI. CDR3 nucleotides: TGTGCCAGCTCACCCCAACAGGGGGCTGGGGGCTACACCTTC. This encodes CASSPQQGAGGYTF.

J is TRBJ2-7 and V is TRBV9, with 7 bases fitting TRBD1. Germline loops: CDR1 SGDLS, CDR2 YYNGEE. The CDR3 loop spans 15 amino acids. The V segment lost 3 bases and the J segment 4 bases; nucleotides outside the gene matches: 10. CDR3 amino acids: CASSARDSGPYEQYF. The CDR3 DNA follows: TGTGCCAGCAGCGCCCGGGACAGTGGGCCTTACGAGCAGTACTTC.

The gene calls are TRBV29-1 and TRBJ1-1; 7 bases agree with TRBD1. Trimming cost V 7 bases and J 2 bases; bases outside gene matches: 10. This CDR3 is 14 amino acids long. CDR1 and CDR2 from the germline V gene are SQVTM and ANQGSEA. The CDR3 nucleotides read TGCAGCGGGCGGGACGGAGGGGGCAACACTGAAGCTTTCTTT. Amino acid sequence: CSGRDGGGNTEAFF.

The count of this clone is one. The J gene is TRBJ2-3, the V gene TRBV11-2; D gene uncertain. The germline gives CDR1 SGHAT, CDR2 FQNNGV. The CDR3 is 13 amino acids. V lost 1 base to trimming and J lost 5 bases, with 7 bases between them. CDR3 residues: CASSLGLGDTQYF. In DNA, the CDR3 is TGTGCCAGCAGCTTAGGGTTGGGAGATACGCAGTATTTT.

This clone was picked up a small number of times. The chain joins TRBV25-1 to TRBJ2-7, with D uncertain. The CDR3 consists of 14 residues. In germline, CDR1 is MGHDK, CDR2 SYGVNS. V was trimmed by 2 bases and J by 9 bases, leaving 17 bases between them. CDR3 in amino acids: CASSEGYTLRGQYF. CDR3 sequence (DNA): TGTGCCAGCAGTGAAGGGTACACTCTACGAGGGCAGTACTTC.

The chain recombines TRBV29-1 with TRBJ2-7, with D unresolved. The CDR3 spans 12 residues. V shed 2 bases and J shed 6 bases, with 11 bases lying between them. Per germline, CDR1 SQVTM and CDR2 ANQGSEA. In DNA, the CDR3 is TGCAGCGTTGAATATGTGGTTGGCGAGCAGTACTTC. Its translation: CSVEYVVGEQYF.

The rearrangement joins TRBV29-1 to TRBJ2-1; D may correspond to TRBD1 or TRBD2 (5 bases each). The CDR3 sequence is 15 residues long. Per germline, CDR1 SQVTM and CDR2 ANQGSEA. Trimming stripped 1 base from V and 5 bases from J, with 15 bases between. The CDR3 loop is CSVEGGIGGNNEQFF. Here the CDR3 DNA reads TGCAGCGTTGAAGGGGGGATTGGCGGCAACAATGAGCAGTTCTTC.

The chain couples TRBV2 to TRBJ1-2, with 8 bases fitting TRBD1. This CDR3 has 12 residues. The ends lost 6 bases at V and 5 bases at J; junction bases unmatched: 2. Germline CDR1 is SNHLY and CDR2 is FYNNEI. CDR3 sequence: CASRGTGYGYTF. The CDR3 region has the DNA TGTGCCAGCAGGGGGACAGGATATGGCTACACCTTC.

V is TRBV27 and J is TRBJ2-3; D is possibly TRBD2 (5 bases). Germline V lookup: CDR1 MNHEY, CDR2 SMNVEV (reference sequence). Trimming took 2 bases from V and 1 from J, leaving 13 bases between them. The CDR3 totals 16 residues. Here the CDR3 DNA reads TGTGCCAGCAGTTTAAGGCGGGCCTCCCGCACAGATACGCAGTATTTT. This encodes CASSLRRASRTDTQYF.

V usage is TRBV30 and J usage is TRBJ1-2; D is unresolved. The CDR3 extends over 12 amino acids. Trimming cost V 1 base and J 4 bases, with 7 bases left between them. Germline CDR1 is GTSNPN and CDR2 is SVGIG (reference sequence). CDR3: CAWSDTSYGYTF. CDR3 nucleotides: TGTGCCTGGAGTGACACCAGCTATGGCTACACCTTC.

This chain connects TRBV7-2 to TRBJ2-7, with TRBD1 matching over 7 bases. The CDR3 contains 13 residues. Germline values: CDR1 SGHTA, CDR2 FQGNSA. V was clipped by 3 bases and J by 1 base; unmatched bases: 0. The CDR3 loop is CASSLDRSYEQYF. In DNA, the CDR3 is TGTGCCAGCAGCTTGGACAGGTCCTACGAGCAGTACTTC.

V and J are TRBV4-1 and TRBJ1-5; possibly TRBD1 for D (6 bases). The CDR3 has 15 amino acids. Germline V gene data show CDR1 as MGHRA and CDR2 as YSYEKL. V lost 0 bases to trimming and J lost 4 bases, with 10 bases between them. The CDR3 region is CASSQEGRGNQPQHF. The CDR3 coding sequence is TGCGCCAGCAGCCAAGAGGGCAGGGGTAATCAGCCCCAGCATTTT.

CDR3 in DNA: TGTGCCAGCTCAACGGGACTAAGAGAGACCCAGTACTTC. It codes for CASSTGLRETQYF. The chain combines TRBV18 with TRBJ2-5, with 7 bases lining up with TRBD2. There are 13 residues in the CDR3. The germline CDR1 and CDR2 sequences are KGHSH and LQKENI. V lost 5 bases and J lost 4; bases outside the gene matches: 4.

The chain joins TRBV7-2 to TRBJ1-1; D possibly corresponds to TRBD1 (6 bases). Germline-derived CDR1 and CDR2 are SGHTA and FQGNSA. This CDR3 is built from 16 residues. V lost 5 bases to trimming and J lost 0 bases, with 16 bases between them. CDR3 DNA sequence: TGTGCCAGCAGCCCCCAGGGGACGGTGTTGAACACTGAAGCTTTCTTT. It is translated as CASSPQGTVLNTEAFF. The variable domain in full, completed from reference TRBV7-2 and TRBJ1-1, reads GAGVSQSPSNKVTEKGKDVELRCDPISGHTALYWYRQSLGQGLEFLIYFQGNSAPDKSGLPSDRFSAERTGGSVSTLTIQRTQQEDSAVYLCASSPQGTVLNTEAFFGQGTRLTVV.

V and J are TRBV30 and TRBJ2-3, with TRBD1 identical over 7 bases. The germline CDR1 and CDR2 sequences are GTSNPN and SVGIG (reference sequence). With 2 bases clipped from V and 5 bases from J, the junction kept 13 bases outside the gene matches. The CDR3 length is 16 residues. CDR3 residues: CAWSQRGRLLGDTQYF. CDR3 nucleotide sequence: TGTGCCTGGAGTCAGAGGGGGCGCCTTCTGGGAGATACGCAGTATTTT.

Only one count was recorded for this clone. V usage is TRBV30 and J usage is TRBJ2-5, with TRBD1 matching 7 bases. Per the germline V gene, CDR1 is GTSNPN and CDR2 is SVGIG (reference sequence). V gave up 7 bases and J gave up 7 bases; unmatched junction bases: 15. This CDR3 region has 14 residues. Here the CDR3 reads CAYLRGQSRGTQYF. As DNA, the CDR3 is TGTGCCTACCTCCGGGGACAGAGCCGGGGGACCCAGTACTTC.

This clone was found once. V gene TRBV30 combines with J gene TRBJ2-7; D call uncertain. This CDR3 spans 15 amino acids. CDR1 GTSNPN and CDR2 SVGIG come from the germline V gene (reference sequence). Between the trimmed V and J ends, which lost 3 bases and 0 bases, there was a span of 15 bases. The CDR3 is CAWRISIRSSYEQYF. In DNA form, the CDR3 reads TGTGCCTGGAGAATTTCCATTAGGAGCTCCTACGAGCAGTACTTC.

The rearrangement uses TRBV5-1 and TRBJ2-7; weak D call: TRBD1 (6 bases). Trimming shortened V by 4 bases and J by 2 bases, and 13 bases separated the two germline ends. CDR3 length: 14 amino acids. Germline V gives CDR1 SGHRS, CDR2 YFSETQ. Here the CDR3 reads CASSLGQLAYEQYF. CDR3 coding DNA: TGCGCCAGCAGCCTAGGACAGCTGGCCTACGAGCAGTACTTC.

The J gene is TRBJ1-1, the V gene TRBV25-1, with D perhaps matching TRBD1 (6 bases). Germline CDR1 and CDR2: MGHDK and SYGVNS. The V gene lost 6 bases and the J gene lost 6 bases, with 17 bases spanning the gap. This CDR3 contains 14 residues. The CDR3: CASSEGGWVAEAFF. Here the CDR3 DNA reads TGTGCCAGCAGCGAAGGGGGGTGGGTCGCTGAAGCTTTCTTT.

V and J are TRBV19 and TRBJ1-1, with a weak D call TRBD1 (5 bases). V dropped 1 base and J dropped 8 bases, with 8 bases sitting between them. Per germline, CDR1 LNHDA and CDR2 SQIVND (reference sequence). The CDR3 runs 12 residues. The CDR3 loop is CASSIAGQEAFF. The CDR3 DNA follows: TGTGCCAGTAGTATAGCCGGACAAGAAGCTTTCTTT.

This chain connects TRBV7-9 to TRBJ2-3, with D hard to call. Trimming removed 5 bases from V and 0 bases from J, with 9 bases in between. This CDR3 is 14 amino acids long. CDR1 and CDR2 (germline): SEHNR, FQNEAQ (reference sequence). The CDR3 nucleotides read TGTGCCAGCAGCCCCATTACCAGCACAGATACGCAGTATTTT. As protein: CASSPITSTDTQYF.

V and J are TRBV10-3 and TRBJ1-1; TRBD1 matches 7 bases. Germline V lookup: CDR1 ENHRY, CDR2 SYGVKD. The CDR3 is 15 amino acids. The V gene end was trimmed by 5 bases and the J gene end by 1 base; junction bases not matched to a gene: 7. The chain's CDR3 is CAISFTGQPNTEAFF. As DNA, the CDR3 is TGTGCCATCAGTTTCACGGGACAGCCGAACACTGAAGCTTTCTTT.

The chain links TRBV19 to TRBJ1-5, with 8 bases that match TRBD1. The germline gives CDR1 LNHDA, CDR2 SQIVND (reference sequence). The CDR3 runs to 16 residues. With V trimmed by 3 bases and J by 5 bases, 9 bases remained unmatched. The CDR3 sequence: CASSITWTGQDQPQHF. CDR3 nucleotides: TGTGCCAGTAGTATCACCTGGACAGGGCAGGATCAGCCCCAGCATTTT.